A single sample gave rise to the 10 T cell receptor beta chains below, sequenced in a study of graft-versus-host responses after intestinal transplantation. Their cognate antigens are unknown. This table comes from immunoSEQ multiplex PCR, and its TCRdb copy is limited to in-frame clones, with some not included. The table includes over 85,000 clones, 93% detected once. Sequencing was performed on unstimulated CD8+ T cells sorted from spleen or lymph node cells, taken before intestinal transplant. These receptors were collected from a human donor who received an intestinal transplant.

CDR3: CATPEGTPSYEQYF. As DNA, the CDR3 is TGTGCCACCCCTGAGGGGACTCCCTCCTACGAGCAGTACTTC. The chain carries TRBV7-8 and TRBJ2-7, with D possibly TRBD2 on 6 matching bases. The germline V and J ends were trimmed by 10 bases and 0 bases, with 16 bases remaining between them. Per germline, CDR1 SGHVS and CDR2 FQNEAQ. CDR3 size: 14 residues. Supplemented by reference TRBV7-8 and TRBJ2-7, the full variable domain reads GAGVSQSPRYKVAKRGQDVALRCDPISGHVSLFWYQQALGQGPEFLTYFQNEAQLDKSGLPSDRFFAERPEGSVSTLKIQRTQQEDSAVYLCATPEGTPSYEQYFGPGTRLTVT.

This clone occurred once. The V call is TRBV6-5, the J call TRBJ1-1; D is possibly TRBD1 (5 bases). The V end lost 6 bases, the J end lost 5 bases, and 10 bases lay between the germline ends. Looked up from germline, CDR1 is MNHEY and CDR2 is SVGAGI. The CDR3 is made up of 12 amino acids. CDR3 sequence: CASRGLGTEAFF. The CDR3, as DNA: TGTGCCAGCAGGGGGCTAGGAACTGAAGCTTTCTTT.

The rearrangement joins TRBV5-4 to TRBJ2-2; 7 bases match TRBD2. There are 19 residues in the CDR3. Germline assignment: CDR1 SGHNT and CDR2 YYREEE (reference sequence). Trimming at V came to 4 bases and at J to 0 bases, leaving 15 bases not matched to a gene. CDR3 nucleotides: TGTGCCAGCAGCCCCCCCACGGGCTTCGGGGGGTCGAACACCGGGGAGCTGTTTTTT. This translates into CASSPPTGFGGSNTGELFF.

This chain links TRBV27 with TRBJ1-2; the D gene is possibly TRBD1 (6 bases). CDR3 size: 12 residues. CDR1 and CDR2 (germline): MNHEY, SMNVEV (reference sequence). The V end was cut by 4 bases, the J end by 4 bases, with 7 bases between. In DNA form, the CDR3 reads TGTGCCAGCAGTTCAGGGGTCTATGGCTACACCTTC. Amino acids: CASSSGVYGYTF.

The chain couples TRBV2 to TRBJ1-1; unclear D gene. The CDR3 extends over 13 amino acids. Looked up from germline, CDR1 is SNHLY and CDR2 is FYNNEI. Deletions cut 11 bases from V and 1 base from J, with 14 bases between. CDR3 in DNA: TGTGCCCGCGGGCGCTTCCCGAACACTGAAGCTTTCTTT. Amino acids: CARGRFPNTEAFF.

This chain uses TRBV6-5 with TRBJ1-2; the D gene is possibly TRBD1 (6 bases). Germline-derived CDR1 and CDR2 are MNHEY and SVGAGI. This CDR3 comprises 12 residues. CDR3 sequence reads: CAAGGGGYGYTF. The CDR3 nucleotides are TGTGCGGCCGGGGGCGGCGGATATGGCTACACCTTC.

The rearrangement joins TRBV5-4 to TRBJ2-1; no reliable D call. Germline V gene lookup returns CDR1 SGHNT and CDR2 YYREEE (reference sequence). Trimming stripped 2 bases from V and 6 bases from J, with 9 bases between. The CDR3 spans 13 residues. In nucleotides, the CDR3 is TGTGCCAGCAGCTTTCTGGGATCCAATGAGCAGTTCTTC. Translating it yields CASSFLGSNEQFF.

The chain couples TRBV2 to TRBJ2-7; D is uncertain. CDR1 and CDR2 from the germline V gene are SNHLY and FYNNEI. With 8 bases removed from V and 4 bases from J, the gap between germline ends came to 9 bases. The CDR3 is 11 residues long. CDR3 in DNA: TGTGCCAGCTTCGGGCGATACGAGCAGTACTTC. This encodes CASFGRYEQYF.

The genes are TRBV2 and TRBJ1-2; perhaps TRBD1 as D (6 bases). Trimming shortened V by 6 bases and J by 8 bases, and 25 bases separated the two germline ends. Per the germline V gene, CDR1 is SNHLY and CDR2 is FYNNEI. This CDR3 spans 16 amino acids. The CDR3 sequence is CASSEFQGLVGFGYTF. The CDR3 DNA reads TGTGCCAGCAGCGAATTTCAGGGGTTAGTTGGGTTCGGCTACACCTTC.

The V and J genes are TRBV19 and TRBJ1-4; 7 nucleotides match TRBD1. Trimming cost V 3 bases and J 2 bases; bases outside gene matches: 12. This CDR3 comprises 18 residues. The germline gives CDR1 LNHDA, CDR2 SQIVND (reference sequence). The CDR3: CASSMRQGLTTTNEKLFF. DNA of the CDR3: TGTGCCAGTAGTATGAGACAGGGATTGACTACGACTAATGAAAAACTGTTTTTT.